This TCR beta chain stems from a study of CD8+ T cells in alopecia areata. Whole-study context: Tofacitinib therapy took 6 to 18 months; 6 months off drug came after. Among treated patients, severity was scored by affected scalp area percentage.

V shed 1 base and J shed 13 bases, with 17 bases lying between them. Germline-derived CDR1 and CDR2 are SGHVS and FQNEAQ. The CDR3 runs to 15 residues. Stated treatment: oral pan-JAK inhibitor, 5-10 mg twice daily. Peripheral blood samples and lesional scalp punch biopsies were obtained from alopecia areata patients. There are a few counts of this clone. Its antigen is as yet unknown. Study observations and caveats: Many expanded lesional clones remained in scalp and blood on tofacitinib.

Extraction and reverse transcription of RNA yielded cDNA as the sequencing template. Generated by immunoSEQ multiplex PCR, the TCRdb table keeps only in-frame clones and is missing some. The sample contains 160,000 or so clones, roughly 60% of which appear only once. This specimen was CD4+ T cells sorted from blood, taken between weeks 55 and 70, from a patient treated with tofacitinib. The source of this sequence is a human donor with alopecia areata. The chain uses TRBV7-8 and TRBJ1-6; no clear D gene. The CDR3 loop is CASSLGPGNPRPLHF. For the CDR3, the DNA is TGTGCCAGCAGCTTAGGCCCCGGCAACCCACGGCCCCTCCACTTT.